The 3 T cell receptor beta chains listed next were all sequenced from one sample in a study of blood T cell repertoires in COVID-19. Sequenced by immunoSEQ multiplex PCR; TCRdb stores in-frame clones only, minus some. The top ten hold 16% of the sample, which has approximately 30,000 clones, roughly 89% seen once. Source material: peripheral blood. The receptors shown here come from a human donor in a cohort sampled during active COVID-19.

The V and J genes are TRBV5-4 and TRBJ1-2; the D is unclear. Trimming cost V 0 bases and J 4 bases, with 7 bases left between them. Per the germline V gene, CDR1 is SGHNT and CDR2 is YYREEE (reference sequence). The CDR3 totals 13 residues. The CDR3 sequence: CASSLDRTYGYTF. In DNA, the CDR3 is TGTGCCAGCAGCTTGGATAGAACCTATGGCTACACCTTC.

This clone showed up just once. The chain combines TRBV11-3 with TRBJ2-1, with TRBD2 matching 15 bases. The CDR3 length is 17 residues. From germline, CDR1 is SGHNT and CDR2 YENEEA. The ends lost 4 bases at V and 3 bases at J; junction bases unmatched: 4. The CDR3: CASSSRTSGRDYNEQFF. CDR3 nucleotide sequence: TGTGCCAGCAGCTCCCGGACTAGCGGGAGGGACTACAATGAGCAGTTCTTC.

This clone was found once. The CDR3 is CASRLAGAGTDTQYF. For the CDR3, the DNA is TGTGCCAGCCGGCTAGCGGGAGCAGGCACAGATACGCAGTATTTT. This chain connects TRBV28 to TRBJ2-3; 10 bases fit TRBD2. Trimming at V came to 8 bases and at J to 1 base, leaving 6 bases not matched to a gene. Germline V gives CDR1 MDHEN, CDR2 SYDVKM. This CDR3 is built from 15 residues.